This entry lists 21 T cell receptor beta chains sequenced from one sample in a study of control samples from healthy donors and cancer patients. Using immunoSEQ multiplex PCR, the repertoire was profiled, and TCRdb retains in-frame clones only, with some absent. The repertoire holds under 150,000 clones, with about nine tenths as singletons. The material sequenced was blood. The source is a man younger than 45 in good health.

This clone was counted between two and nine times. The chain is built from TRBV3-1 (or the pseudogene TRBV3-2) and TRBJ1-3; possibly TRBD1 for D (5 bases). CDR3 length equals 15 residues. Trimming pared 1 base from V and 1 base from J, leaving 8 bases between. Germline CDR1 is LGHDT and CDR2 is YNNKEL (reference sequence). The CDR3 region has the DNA TGTGCCAGCAGCCAAGCCAGGGCTTCTGGAAACACCATATATTTT. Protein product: CASSQARASGNTIYF.

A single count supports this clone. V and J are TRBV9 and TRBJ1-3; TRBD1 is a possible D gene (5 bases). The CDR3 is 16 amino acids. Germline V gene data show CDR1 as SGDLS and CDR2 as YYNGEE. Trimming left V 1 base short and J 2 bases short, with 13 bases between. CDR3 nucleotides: TGTGCCAGCAGCGTAAGACCCACAGGTGCTGGAAACACCATATATTTT. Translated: CASSVRPTGAGNTIYF.

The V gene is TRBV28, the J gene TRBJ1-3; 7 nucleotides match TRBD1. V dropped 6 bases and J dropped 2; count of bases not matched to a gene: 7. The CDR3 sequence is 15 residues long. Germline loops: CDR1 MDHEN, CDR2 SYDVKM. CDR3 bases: TGTGCCAGCAGATACAGGGGACTCCCTGGAAACACCATATATTTT. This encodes CASRYRGLPGNTIYF. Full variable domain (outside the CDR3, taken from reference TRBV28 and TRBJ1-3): DVKVTQSSRYLVKRTGEKVFLECVQDMDHENMFWYRQDPGLGLRLIYFSYDVKMKEKGDIPEGYSVSREKKERFSLILESASTNQTSMYLCASRYRGLPGNTIYFGEGSWLTVV.

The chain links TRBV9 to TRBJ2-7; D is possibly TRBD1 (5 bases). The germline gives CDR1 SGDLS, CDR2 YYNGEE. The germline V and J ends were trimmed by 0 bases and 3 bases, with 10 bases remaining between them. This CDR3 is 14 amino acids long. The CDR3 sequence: CASSVGYRNYEQYF. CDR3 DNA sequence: TGTGCCAGCAGCGTAGGTTACAGGAACTACGAGCAGTACTTC.

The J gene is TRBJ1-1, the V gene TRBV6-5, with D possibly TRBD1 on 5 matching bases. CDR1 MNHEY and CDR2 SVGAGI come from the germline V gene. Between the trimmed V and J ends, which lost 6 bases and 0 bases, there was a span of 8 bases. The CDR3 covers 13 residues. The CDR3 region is CASRYRMNTEAFF. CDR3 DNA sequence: TGTGCCAGCAGATACAGGATGAACACTGAAGCTTTCTTT.

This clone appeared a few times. CDR3 protein: CASSLRPTRADTQYF. The CDR3 DNA sequence: TGTGCCAGCAGCTTGCGGCCCACTAGAGCAGATACGCAGTATTTT. The rearrangement joins TRBV5-6 to TRBJ2-3; D might be TRBD2 (5 bases). V lost 1 base and J 4 bases, leaving 13 bases between the germline ends. The CDR3 runs to 15 residues. CDR1 and CDR2 from the germline V gene are SGHDT and YYEEEE.

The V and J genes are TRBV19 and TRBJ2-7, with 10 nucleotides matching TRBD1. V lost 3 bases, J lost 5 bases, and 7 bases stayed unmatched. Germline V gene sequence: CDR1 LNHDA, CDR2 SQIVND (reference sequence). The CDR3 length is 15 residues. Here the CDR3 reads CASSIWTGGINEQYF. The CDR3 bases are TGTGCCAGTAGTATCTGGACAGGGGGAATCAACGAGCAGTACTTC.

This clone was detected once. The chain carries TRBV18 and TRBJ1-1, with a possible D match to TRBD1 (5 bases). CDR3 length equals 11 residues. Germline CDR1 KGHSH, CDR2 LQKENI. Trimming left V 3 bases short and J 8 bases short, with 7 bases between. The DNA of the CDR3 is TGTGCCAGCTCACCTGACAGAGAAGCTTTCTTT. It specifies CASSPDREAFF.

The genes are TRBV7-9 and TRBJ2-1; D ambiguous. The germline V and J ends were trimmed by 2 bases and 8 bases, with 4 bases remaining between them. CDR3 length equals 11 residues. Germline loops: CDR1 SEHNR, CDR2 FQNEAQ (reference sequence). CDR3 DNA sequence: TGTGCCAGCAGCTTACTCTATGAGCAGTTCTTC. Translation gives CASSLLYEQFF.

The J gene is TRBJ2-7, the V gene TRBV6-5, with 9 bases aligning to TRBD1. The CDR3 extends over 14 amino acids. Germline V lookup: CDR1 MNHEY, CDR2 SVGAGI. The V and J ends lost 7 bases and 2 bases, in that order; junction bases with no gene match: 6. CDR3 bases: TGTGCCAGCAACCGGGACAGGGCAACCTACGAGCAGTACTTC. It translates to CASNRDRATYEQYF.

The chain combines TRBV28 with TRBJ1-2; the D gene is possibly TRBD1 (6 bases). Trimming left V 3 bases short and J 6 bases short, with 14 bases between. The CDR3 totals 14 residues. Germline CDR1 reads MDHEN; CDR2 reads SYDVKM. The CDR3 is CASSFPTRTDGYTF. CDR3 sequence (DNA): TGTGCCAGCAGTTTCCCGACTAGGACAGATGGCTACACCTTC.

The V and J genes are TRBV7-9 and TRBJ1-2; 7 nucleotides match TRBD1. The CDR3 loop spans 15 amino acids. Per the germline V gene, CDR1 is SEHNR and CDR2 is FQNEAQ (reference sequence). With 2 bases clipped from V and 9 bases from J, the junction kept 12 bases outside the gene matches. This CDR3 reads CASSLKSPGTASYTF. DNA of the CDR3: TGTGCCAGCAGCTTAAAGAGCCCCGGGACAGCCAGCTACACCTTC.

CDR3 protein: CATRGSPQGTGELFF. The CDR3 DNA follows: TGTGCCACCCGCGGGAGCCCCCAGGGTACCGGGGAGCTGTTTTTT. V gene TRBV11-3 combines with J gene TRBJ2-2; the match to TRBD2 covers 7 bases. Germline CDR1 is SGHNT and CDR2 is YENEEA. This CDR3 has 15 residues. The junction had 13 bases not matched to a gene; V was cut back by 10 bases and J by 5 bases.

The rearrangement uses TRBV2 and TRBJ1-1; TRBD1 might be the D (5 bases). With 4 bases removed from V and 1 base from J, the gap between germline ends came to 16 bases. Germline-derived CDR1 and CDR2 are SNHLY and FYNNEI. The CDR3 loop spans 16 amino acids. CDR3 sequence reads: CASSGGGRGWNTEAFF. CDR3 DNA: TGTGCCAGCAGTGGGGGGGGAAGAGGGTGGAACACTGAAGCTTTCTTT.

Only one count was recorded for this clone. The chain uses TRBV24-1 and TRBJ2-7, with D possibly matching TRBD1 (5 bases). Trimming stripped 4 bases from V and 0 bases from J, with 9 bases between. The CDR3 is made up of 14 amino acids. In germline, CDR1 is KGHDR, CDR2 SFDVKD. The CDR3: CATSDRASSYEQYF. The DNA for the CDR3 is TGTGCCACCAGTGACAGGGCTAGCTCCTACGAGCAGTACTTC.

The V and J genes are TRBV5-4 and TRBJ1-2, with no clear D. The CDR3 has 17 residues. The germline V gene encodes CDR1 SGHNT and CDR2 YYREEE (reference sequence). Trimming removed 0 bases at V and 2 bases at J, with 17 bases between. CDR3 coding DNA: TGTGCCAGCAGCTTGGCTAGGTTGGGCGGCGGCAACTATGGCTACACCTTC. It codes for CASSLARLGGGNYGYTF.

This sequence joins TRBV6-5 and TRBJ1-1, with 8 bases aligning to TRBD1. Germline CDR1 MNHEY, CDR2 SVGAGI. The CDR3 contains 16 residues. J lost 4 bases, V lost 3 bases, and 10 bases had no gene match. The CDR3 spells CASSYRAGTGGTEAFF. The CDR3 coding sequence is TGTGCCAGCAGTTATAGAGCGGGTACAGGGGGCACTGAAGCTTTCTTT.

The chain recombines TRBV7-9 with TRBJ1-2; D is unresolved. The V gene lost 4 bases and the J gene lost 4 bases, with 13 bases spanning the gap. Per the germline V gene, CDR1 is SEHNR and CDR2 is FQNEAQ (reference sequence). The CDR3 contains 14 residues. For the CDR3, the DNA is TGTGCCAGCAGCTCGGACCTAGTCAGCTATGGCTACACCTTC. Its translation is CASSSDLVSYGYTF.

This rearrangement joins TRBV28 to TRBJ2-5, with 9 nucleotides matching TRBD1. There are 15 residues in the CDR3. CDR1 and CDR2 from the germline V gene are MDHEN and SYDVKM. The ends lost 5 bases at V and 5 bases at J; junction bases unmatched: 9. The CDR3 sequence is CASSPDTGGGETQYF. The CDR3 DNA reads TGTGCCAGCAGTCCAGACACAGGGGGCGGGGAGACCCAGTACTTC.

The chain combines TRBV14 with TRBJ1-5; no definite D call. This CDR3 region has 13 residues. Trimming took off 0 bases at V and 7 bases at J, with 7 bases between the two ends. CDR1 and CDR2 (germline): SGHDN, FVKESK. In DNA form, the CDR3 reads TGTGCCAGCAGCCAAGATCGGCACCAGCCCCAGCATTTT. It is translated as CASSQDRHQPQHF.

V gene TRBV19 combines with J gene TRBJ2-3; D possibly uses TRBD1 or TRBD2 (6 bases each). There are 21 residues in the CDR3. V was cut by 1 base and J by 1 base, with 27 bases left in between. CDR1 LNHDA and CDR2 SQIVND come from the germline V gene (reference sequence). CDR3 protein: CASSIVLVGGFWRDRTDTQYF. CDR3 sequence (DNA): TGTGCCAGTAGTATAGTGCTGGTGGGGGGCTTTTGGCGGGATCGCACAGATACGCAGTATTTT.